The 3 T cell receptor beta chains reported below all come from one sample, sequenced in a study of T cell clonality in common variable immunodeficiency. TCRdb's table, derived via immunoSEQ multiplex PCR, lists solely in-frame clones and lacks some. The profile covers over 50,000 clones, none occurring a single time. Sequencing used peripheral blood mononuclear cells. The receptors shown here come from a person aged 18 to 75 in good health.

In its sample, this clone was seen many times. Coverage ceases 3 residues before the CDR3 finishes, and the germline J gene fills in the end. The J gene is TRBJ2-3, the V gene TRBV5-4, with TRBD2 matching 12 bases. The junction had 6 bases not matched to a gene; V was cut back by 4 bases and J by 3 bases. Per the germline V gene, CDR1 is SGHNT and CDR2 is YYREEE (reference sequence). CDR3 size: 16 residues. The covered CDR3 bases are TGTGCCAGCAGCAAACGGACTAGCGGGGTGACAGATACG. It translates to CASSKRTSGVTDT. The CDR3 in full is CASSKRTSGVTDTQYF.

This clone came up many times. Read coverage stops 3 residues before the CDR3 terminus; the germline J gene supplies the remainder. The rearrangement links TRBV7-9 to TRBJ1-6; 8 bases are a match to TRBD1. The trim removed 5 bases at V and 4 bases at J, leaving 4 bases unmatched. Germline V gives CDR1 SEHNR, CDR2 FQNEAQ (reference sequence). CDR3 size: 15 residues. CDR3 residues: CASSKRTGYNSPLHF. The DNA read from the CDR3 is TGTGCCAGCAGCAAGCGGACAGGGTATAATTCACCC. Full variable domain (remainder filled in from reference TRBV7-9 and TRBJ1-6): DTGVSQNPRHKITKRGQNVTFRCDPISEHNRLYWYRQTLGQGPEFLTYFQNEAQLEKSRLLSDRFSAERPKGSFSTLEIQRTEQGDSAMYLCASSKRTGYNSPLHFGNGTRLTVT.

This clone has just a few counts. The read terminates 3 residues before the CDR3 end, so the remaining end is supplied by the germline J gene. The V call is TRBV30, the J call TRBJ2-3; D gene unclear. The CDR3 runs 13 residues. Per the germline V gene, CDR1 is GTSNPN and CDR2 is SVGIG (reference sequence). The V end was cut by 0 bases, the J end by 6 bases, with 10 bases between. The part of the CDR3 DNA that was read is TGTGCCTGGAGTGTACCCCCTACGGATACG. Its protein is CAWSVPPTDT. Given in full, the CDR3 is CAWSVPPTDTQYF.